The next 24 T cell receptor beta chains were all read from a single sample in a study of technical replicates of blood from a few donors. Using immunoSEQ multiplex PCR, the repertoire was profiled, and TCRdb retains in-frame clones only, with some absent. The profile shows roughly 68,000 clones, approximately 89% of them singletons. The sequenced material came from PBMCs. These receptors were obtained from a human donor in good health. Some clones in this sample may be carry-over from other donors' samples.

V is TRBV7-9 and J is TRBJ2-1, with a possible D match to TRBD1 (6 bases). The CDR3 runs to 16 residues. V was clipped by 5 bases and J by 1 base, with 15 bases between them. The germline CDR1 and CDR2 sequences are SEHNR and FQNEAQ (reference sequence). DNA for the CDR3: TGTGCCAGCAGCAACCCAGGGGCTTTTTCCTACAATGAGCAGTTCTTC. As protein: CASSNPGAFSYNEQFF.

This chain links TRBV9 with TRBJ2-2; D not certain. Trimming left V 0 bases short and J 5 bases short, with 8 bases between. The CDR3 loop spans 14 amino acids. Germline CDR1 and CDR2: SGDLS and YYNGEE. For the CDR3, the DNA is TGTGCCAGCAGCGTAGATCCTCTGACCGGGGAGCTGTTTTTT. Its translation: CASSVDPLTGELFF. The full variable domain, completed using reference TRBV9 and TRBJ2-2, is DSGVTQTPKHLITATGQRVTLRCSPRSGDLSVYWYQQSLDQGLQFLIQYYNGEERAKGNILERFSAQQFPDLHSELNLSSLELGDSALYFCASSVDPLTGELFFGEGSRLTVL.

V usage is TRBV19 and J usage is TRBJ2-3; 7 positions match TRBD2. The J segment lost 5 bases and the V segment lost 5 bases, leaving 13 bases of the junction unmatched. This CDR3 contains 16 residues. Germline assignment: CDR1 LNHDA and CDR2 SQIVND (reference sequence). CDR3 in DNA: TGTGCCAGTAGTCCCCGGACTAGTGGAGGCGGAGATACGCAGTATTTT. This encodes CASSPRTSGGGDTQYF.

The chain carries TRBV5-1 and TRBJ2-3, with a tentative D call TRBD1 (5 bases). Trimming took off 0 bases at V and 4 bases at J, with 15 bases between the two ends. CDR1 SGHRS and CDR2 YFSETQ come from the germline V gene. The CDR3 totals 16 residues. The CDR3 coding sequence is TGCGCCAGCAGCTTGGGAGGACAATCAAAGGCAGATACGCAGTATTTT. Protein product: CASSLGGQSKADTQYF.

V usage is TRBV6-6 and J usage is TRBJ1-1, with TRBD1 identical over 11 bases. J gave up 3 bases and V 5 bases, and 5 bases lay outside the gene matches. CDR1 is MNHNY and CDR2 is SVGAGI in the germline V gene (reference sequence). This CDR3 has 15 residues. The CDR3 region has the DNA TGTGCCAGCAGTGGTTGGGACAGGGGGTACACTGAAGCTTTCTTT. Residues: CASSGWDRGYTEAFF.

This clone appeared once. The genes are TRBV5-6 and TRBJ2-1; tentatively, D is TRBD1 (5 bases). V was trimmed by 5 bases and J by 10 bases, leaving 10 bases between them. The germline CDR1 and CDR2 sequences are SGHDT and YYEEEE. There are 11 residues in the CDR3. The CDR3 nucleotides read TGTGCCAGCAGTCGACAGCGAGAGCAGTTCTTC. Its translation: CASSRQREQFF.

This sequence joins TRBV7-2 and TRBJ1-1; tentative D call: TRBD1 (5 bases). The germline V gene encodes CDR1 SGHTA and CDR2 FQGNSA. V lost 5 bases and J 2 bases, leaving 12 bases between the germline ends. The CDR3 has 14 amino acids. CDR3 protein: CASSPVGGNTEAFF. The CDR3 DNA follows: TGTGCCAGCAGCCCCGTGGGGGGAAACACTGAAGCTTTCTTT.

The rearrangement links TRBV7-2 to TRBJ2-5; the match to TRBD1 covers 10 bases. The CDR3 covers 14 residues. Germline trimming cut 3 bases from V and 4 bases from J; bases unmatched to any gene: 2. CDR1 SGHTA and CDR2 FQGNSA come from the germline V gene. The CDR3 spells CASSFRDRGETQYF. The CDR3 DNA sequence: TGTGCCAGCAGCTTCCGGGACAGGGGAGAGACCCAGTACTTC. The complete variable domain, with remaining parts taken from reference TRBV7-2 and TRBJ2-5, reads GAGVSQSPSNKVTEKGKDVELRCDPISGHTALYWYRQSLGQGLEFLIYFQGNSAPDKSGLPSDRFSAERTGGSVSTLTIQRTQQEDSAVYLCASSFRDRGETQYFGPGTRLLVL.

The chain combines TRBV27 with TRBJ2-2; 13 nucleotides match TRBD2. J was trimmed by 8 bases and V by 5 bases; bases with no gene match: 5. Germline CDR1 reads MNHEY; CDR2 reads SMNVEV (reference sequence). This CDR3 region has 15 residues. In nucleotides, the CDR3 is TGTGCCAGCAGTAAAGGGACTAGCGGGAAGGGGGAGCTGTTTTTT. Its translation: CASSKGTSGKGELFF.

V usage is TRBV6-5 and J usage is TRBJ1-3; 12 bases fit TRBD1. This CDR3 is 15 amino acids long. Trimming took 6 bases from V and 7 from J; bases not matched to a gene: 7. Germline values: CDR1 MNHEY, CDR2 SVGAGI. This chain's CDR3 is CASRTGTGGANTIYF. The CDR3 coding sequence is TGTGCCAGCAGAACGGGGACAGGGGGCGCGAACACCATATATTTT.

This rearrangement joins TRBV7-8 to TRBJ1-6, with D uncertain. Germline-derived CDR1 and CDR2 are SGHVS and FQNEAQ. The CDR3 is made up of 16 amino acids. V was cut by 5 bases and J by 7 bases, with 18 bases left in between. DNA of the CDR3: TGTGCCAGCAGCCCAGCCCGACTAGCGGAGAATTCACCCCTCCACTTT. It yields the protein CASSPARLAENSPLHF.

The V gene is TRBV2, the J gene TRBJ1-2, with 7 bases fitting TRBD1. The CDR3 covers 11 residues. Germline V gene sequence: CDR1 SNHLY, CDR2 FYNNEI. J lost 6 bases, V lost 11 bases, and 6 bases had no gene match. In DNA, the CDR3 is TGTGCCCCCAGGGGGGCCCATGGCTACACCTTC. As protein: CAPRGAHGYTF.

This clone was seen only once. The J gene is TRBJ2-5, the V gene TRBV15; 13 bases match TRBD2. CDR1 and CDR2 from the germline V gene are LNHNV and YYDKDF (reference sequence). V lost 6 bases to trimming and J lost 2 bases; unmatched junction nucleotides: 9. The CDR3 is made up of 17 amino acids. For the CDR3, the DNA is TGTGCCACCAGTGAGGGGACTAGCGGGATGATGCAAGAGACCCAGTACTTC. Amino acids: CATSEGTSGMMQETQYF.

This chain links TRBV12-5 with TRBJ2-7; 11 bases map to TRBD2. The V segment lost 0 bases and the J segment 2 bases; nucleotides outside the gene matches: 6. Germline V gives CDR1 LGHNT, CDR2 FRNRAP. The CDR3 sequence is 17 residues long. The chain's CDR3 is CASGLVLAGGSTYEQYF. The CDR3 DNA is TGTGCTAGTGGTTTGGTCCTAGCGGGGGGTTCGACCTACGAGCAGTACTTC.

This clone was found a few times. CDR3 loop: CASRPGAGELFF. The CDR3 DNA follows: TGTGCCAGCAGACCCGGAGCCGGGGAGCTGTTTTTT. The rearrangement links TRBV6-6 to TRBJ2-2; D call uncertain. The CDR3 runs to 12 residues. Trimming pared 6 bases from V and 6 bases from J, leaving 8 bases between. The V gene's germline CDR1 is MNHNY and CDR2 SVGAGI (reference sequence).

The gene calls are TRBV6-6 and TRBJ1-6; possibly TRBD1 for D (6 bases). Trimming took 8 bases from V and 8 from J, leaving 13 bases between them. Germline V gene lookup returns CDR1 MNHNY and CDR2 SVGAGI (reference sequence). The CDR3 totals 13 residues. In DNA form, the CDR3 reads TGTGCCAGCCGCGGGGGCTTGGATTCACCCCTCCACTTT. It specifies CASRGGLDSPLHF.

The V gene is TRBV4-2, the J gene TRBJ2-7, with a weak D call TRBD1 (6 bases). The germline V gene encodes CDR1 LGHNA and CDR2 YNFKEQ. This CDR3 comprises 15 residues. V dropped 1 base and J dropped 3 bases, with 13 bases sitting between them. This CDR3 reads CASSQATGKFYEQYF. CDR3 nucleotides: TGTGCCAGCAGCCAAGCGACAGGAAAGTTCTACGAGCAGTACTTC.

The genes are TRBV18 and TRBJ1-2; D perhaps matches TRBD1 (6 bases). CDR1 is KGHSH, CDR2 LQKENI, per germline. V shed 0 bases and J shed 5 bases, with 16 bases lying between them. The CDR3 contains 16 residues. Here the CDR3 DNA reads TGTGCCAGCTCACCACCCCAGGGGATATCCCAATATGGCTACACCTTC. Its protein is CASSPPQGISQYGYTF.

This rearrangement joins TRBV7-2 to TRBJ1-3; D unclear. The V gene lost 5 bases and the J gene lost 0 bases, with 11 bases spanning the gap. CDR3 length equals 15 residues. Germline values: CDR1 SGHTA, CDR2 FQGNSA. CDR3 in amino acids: CASSRDTSSGNTIYF. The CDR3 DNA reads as TGTGCCAGCAGCCGAGACACCTCCTCTGGAAACACCATATATTTT.

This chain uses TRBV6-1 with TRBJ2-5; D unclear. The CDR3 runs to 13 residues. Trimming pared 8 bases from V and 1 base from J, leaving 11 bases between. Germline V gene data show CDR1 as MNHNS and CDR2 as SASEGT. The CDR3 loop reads CASVKQIQETQYF. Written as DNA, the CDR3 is TGTGCCAGCGTAAAACAGATCCAAGAGACCCAGTACTTC.

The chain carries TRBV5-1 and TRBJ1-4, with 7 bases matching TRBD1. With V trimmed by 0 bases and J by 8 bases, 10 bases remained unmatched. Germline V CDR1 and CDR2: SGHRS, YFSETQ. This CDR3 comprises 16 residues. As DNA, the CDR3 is TGCGCCAGCAGCTTGGGAATTGACAGGGCTCGGGAAAAACTGTTTTTT. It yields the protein CASSLGIDRAREKLFF. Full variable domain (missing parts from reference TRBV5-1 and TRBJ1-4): KAGVTQTPRYLIKTRGQQVTLSCSPISGHRSVSWYQQTPGQGLQFLFEYFSETQRNKGNFPGRFSGRQFSNSRSEMNVSTLELGDSALYLCASSLGIDRAREKLFFGSGTQLSVL.

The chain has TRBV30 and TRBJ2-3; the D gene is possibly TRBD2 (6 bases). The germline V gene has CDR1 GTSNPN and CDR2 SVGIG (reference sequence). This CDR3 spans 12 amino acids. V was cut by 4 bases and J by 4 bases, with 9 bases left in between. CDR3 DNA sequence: TGTGCCTGGACTCCGGGGGCAGATACGCAGTATTTT. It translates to CAWTPGADTQYF.

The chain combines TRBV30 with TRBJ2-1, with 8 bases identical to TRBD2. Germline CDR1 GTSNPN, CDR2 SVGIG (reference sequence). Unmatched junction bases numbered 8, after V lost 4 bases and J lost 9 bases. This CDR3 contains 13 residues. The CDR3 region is CAWKRSGSFEQFF. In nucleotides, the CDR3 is TGTGCCTGGAAAAGGAGCGGGAGTTTTGAGCAGTTCTTC.

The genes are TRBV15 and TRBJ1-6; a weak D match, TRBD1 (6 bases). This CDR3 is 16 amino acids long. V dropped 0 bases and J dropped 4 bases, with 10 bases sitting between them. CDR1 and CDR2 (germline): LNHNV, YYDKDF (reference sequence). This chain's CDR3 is CATSRESTGYNSPLHF. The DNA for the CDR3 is TGTGCCACCAGCAGAGAGAGCACAGGGTATAATTCACCCCTCCACTTT.